This T cell receptor (beta chain) was identified in a study of T-cell reconstitution after alpha-beta-depleted transplantation in children (dated by TCRdb to 2016 to 2017). At the level of the whole study: Using TCR repertoire profiling, the study followed T-cell immune reconstitution in a quantitative way in children after TCRalphabeta/CD19-depleted allogeneic hematopoietic cell transplantation.

The library was obtained by PCR. The instrument given in TCRdb is Illumina HiSeq 2500. TCR libraries were prepared with molecular barcoding, using unique molecular identifiers to normalize TCRbeta repertoire quantification. The public reads were run again by TCRdb, first through fastp at Q25 and then through MiXCR, and only productive beta chains were kept. CDR3 protein duplicates are merged, each entry listing the most common genes and DNA. In this sample the table shows about 600,000 distinct CDR3 sequences, about an eighth of which occur a single time. The top ten constitute about 2% of the sample. In the paper's terms, the treatment or condition label means: allogeneic hematopoietic cell transplantation with graft depleted of TCRalphabeta T cells and CD19 B cells. TCRalphabeta/CD19-depleted allogeneic hematopoietic cell grafts were given to the transplant recipients, all of whom were children.

Only a few counts were recorded for this clonotype. Its antigen is still unknown. No base qualities exist here, and no much larger clone lies one base off it. Results and caveats for the whole study, not just this receptor: In some patients, the high TCRbeta diversity seen at day 60 was put down to recipient T cells and intrathymic progenitors that had survived conditioning. The frequencies of hyperexpanded clones fell over the following months, and after one year, T-cell counts and TCRbeta diversity were mostly attributed to newly produced T cells. Apparently early alphabetaT-cell count recovery about two months after transplant reportedly relied on only several hundred rapidly expanded clones derived from non-depleted graft cells.

The receptor was isolated from a male patient aged 10-17 years who had a stem cell transplant for acute myeloid leukemia, so the T cells may come from the graft donor. Specimen: PBMCs, mostly from graft donor cells, collected 360 days after TCRalphabeta/CD19-depleted stem cell transplant.

The CDR3 reads CASSNQGSSGNTIYF. The DNA sequence is as follows: TGTGCCAGTAGTAACCAGGGGAGCTCTGGAAACACCATATATTTT. The rearranged segments are TRBV19 and TRBJ1-3; 6 matching bases give a weak D call of TRBD1. Reading from cysteine to phenylalanine, the CDR3 counts 15 amino acids. The retained sequence is limited to the CDR3, 45 bases, with the frame set at the first base. Cut back by 4 bases and 0 bases, the V and J ends lie 10 bases apart. Reading the germline V gene (reference sequence) gives CDR1 LNHDA and CDR2 SQIVND.